These 18 T cell receptor beta chains were all obtained from the same sample, sequenced in a study of T-cell memory formation after mild COVID-19. In TCRdb, the 5' RACE reads were re-called with MiXCR into one record per CDR3 protein. Of approximately 300,000 distinct CDR3 sequences detected, about 15% appear once; the ten largest clones hold about a fifth. Sequencing input: PBMCs or a T cell subset sorted from them (not recorded which). The receptors here all came from a man younger than 35 who had mild COVID-19 (a few samples of this study predate the infection). Cell type and time point are not known.

This chain connects TRBV7-7 to TRBJ2-7, with no clear D. Looked up from germline, CDR1 is SSHAT and CDR2 is FNYEAQ (reference sequence). The V end was cut by 2 bases, the J end by 1 base, with 6 bases between. CDR3 length: 13 residues. The CDR3 loop is CASSLQASYEQYF. The CDR3 DNA reads as TGTGCCAGCAGCTTACAGGCTTCCTACGAGCAGTACTTC.

CDR3 nucleotides: TGTGCCAGCAGCTTAGGCCTCCCCGTCTCCGAGCAGTTCTTC. This encodes CASSLGLPVSEQFF. The chain links TRBV7-2 to TRBJ2-1; D call uncertain. CDR1 is SGHTA, CDR2 FQGNSA, per germline. This CDR3 region has 14 residues. Deletions cut 1 base from V and 10 bases from J, with 14 bases between.

This sequence joins TRBV28 and TRBJ1-3; TRBD1 aligns across 9 bases. J gave up 0 bases and V 6 bases, and 6 bases lay outside the gene matches. The CDR3 runs 16 residues. Germline CDR1 and CDR2: MDHEN and SYDVKM. CDR3 nucleotides: TGTGCCAGCAGGCCACAGGGGGCTAACTCTGGAAACACCATATATTTT. Protein: CASRPQGANSGNTIYF.

The chain has TRBV11-2 and TRBJ2-2; D is tentatively TRBD1 or TRBD2 (5 bases each). The CDR3 runs to 16 residues. The ends were cut back, 7 bases at V and 4 bases at J, with 19 bases in the middle. Germline assignment: CDR1 SGHAT and CDR2 FQNNGV. As DNA, the CDR3 is TGTGCCAGCACCCATTTGGGTCAGGGAGCCACCGGGGAGCTGTTTTTT. It yields the protein CASTHLGQGATGELFF.

The chain couples TRBV5-4 to TRBJ2-5; D may be TRBD2 (6 bases). V was clipped by 0 bases and J by 4 bases, with 10 bases between them. Per germline, CDR1 SGHNT and CDR2 YYREEE (reference sequence). The CDR3 runs 14 residues. The CDR3: CASSLGLAAETQYF. CDR3 bases: TGTGCCAGCAGCTTGGGATTAGCGGCAGAGACCCAGTACTTC.

This clonotype was seen more than once but under ten times. The chain combines TRBV7-3 with TRBJ1-2; D is unclear. V dropped 1 base and J dropped 7 bases, with 10 bases sitting between them. Germline values: CDR1 SGHTA, CDR2 FQGTGA. The CDR3 contains 13 residues. The CDR3 here is CASSLSLGAGYTF. DNA for the CDR3: TGTGCCAGCAGCTTAAGTCTGGGCGCTGGCTACACCTTC. The full variable domain, rest sourced from reference TRBV7-3 and TRBJ1-2, is GAGVSQTPSNKVTEKGKYVELRCDPISGHTALYWYRQSLGQGPEFLIYFQGTGAADDSGLPNDRFFAVRPEGSVSTLKIQRTERGDSAVYLCASSLSLGAGYTFGSGTRLTVV.

V usage is TRBV9 and J usage is TRBJ1-1; maybe TRBD1 (5 bases). The CDR3 consists of 12 residues. Germline CDR1 is SGDLS and CDR2 is YYNGEE. V dropped 5 bases and J dropped 10 bases, with 15 bases sitting between them. In DNA form, the CDR3 reads TGTGCCAGCAGTCCAGGGTACGGGGGAGCTTTCTTT. Translation gives CASSPGYGGAFF.

CDR3 sequence: CASSFPGGEQYV. In nucleotides, the CDR3 is TGTGCCAGCAGCTTTCCCGGGGGCGAGCAGTACGTC. This chain joins TRBV7-9 and TRBJ2-7; possible D gene TRBD2, 6 bases. The CDR3 spans 12 residues. The V gene's germline CDR1 is SEHNR and CDR2 FQNEAQ (reference sequence). V lost 3 bases and J 6 bases, leaving 9 bases between the germline ends.

This clonotype was seen a handful of times. The chain links TRBV12-3 or TRBV12-4 to TRBJ2-3; perhaps TRBD1 as D (5 bases). The CDR3 sequence is 15 residues long. V was trimmed by 3 bases and J by 2 bases, leaving 12 bases between them. CDR3 DNA sequence: TGTGCCAGCAGTTTGTCTGGGGCGGCCACAGATACGCAGTATTTT. This translates into CASSLSGAATDTQYF.

This clonotype was observed a handful of times. The V call is TRBV5-6, the J call TRBJ1-1; 9 positions agree with TRBD1. Per germline, CDR1 SGHDT and CDR2 YYEEEE. The CDR3 has 17 residues. The J segment lost 5 bases and the V segment lost 4 bases, leaving 15 bases of the junction unmatched. In DNA, the CDR3 is TGTGCCAGCAGCCCCACCCTGGACAGGGGCAGTGAAACTGAAGCTTTCTTT. This codes for CASSPTLDRGSETEAFF.

In its sample, this clonotype was seen a few times. The J gene is TRBJ2-2, the V gene TRBV12-3 or TRBV12-4; D may correspond to TRBD1 or TRBD2 (6 bases each). This CDR3 is 15 amino acids long. Trimming shortened V by 2 bases and J by 5 bases, and 12 bases separated the two germline ends. The chain's CDR3 is CASSLRQGRTGELFF. For the CDR3, the DNA is TGTGCCAGCAGTTTAAGGCAGGGGAGGACCGGGGAGCTGTTTTTT.

This clonotype has ten or more counts. One end of the junction is discordant with germline, which a read error may explain. CDR3: CASSTTRTDPPHF. The CDR3, as DNA: TGTGCCAGTAGTACGACCCGGACAGATCCCCCGCATTTT. The chain employs TRBV19 and TRBJ1-5; D might be TRBD1 (6 bases). The germline V gene has CDR1 LNHDA and CDR2 SQIVND (reference sequence). This CDR3 has 13 amino acids.

This clonotype was observed a handful of times. V usage is TRBV9 and J usage is TRBJ2-1; possibly TRBD2 for D (7 bases). Germline V gene lookup returns CDR1 SGDLS and CDR2 YYNGEE. The V gene lost 4 bases and the J gene lost 15 bases, with 17 bases spanning the gap. This CDR3 has 12 amino acids. This CDR3 is CASSNGGPMRFF. DNA of the CDR3: TGTGCCAGCAGCAACGGGGGGCCCATGAGGTTCTTC.

The CDR3: CASSEQGSEQYV. In DNA form, the CDR3 reads TGTGCCAGCAGCGAACAGGGAAGCGAGCAGTACGTC. The J gene is TRBJ2-7, the V gene TRBV6-4, with D possibly matching TRBD1 (6 bases). Deletions cut 6 bases from V and 6 bases from J, with 12 bases between. The CDR3 has 12 amino acids. Germline lookup yields CDR1 MRHNA and CDR2 SNTAGT.

In its sample, this clonotype was seen a few times. The rearrangement uses TRBV29-1 and TRBJ1-3; D not certain. V was trimmed by 4 bases and J by 0 bases, leaving 10 bases between them. CDR1 is SQVTM, CDR2 ANQGSEA, per germline. The CDR3 loop spans 14 amino acids. The CDR3 is CSVVEESSGNTIYF. CDR3 coding DNA: TGCAGCGTTGTTGAGGAGAGCTCTGGAAACACCATATATTTT.

This clonotype was seen at least ten times. The chain couples TRBV14 to TRBJ2-2; D call uncertain. Trimming took off 4 bases at V and 7 bases at J, with 10 bases between the two ends. CDR3 length equals 13 residues. Germline loops: CDR1 SGHDN, CDR2 FVKESK. In DNA form, the CDR3 reads TGTGCCAGCAGCCGGAACCAGGTCGGGGAGCTGTTTTTT. This sequence encodes CASSRNQVGELFF.

This clonotype was found many times. J is TRBJ2-3 and V is TRBV11-2, with TRBD1 matching over 8 bases. The junction had 8 bases not matched to a gene; V was cut back by 8 bases and J by 4 bases. Germline values: CDR1 SGHAT, CDR2 FQNNGV. The CDR3 has 14 residues. CDR3: CASAWTGLADTQYF. The CDR3 coding sequence is TGTGCCAGCGCTTGGACAGGGCTTGCAGATACGCAGTATTTT.

The CDR3 DNA follows: TGTGCCAGCAGCGCTCAGCGGGGGGATACGAATGAGCAGTTCTTC. Translation gives CASSAQRGDTNEQFF. The chain recombines TRBV9 with TRBJ2-1; 9 nucleotides align to TRBD2. The germline V gene has CDR1 SGDLS and CDR2 YYNGEE. The CDR3 is made up of 15 amino acids. J gave up 7 bases and V 3 bases, and 8 bases lay outside the gene matches.